One sample yielded the 22 T cell receptor beta chains listed below, sequenced in a study of regulatory T cells in long-lasting Graves disease. The time point was: newly diagnosed GD, antithyroid drugs for less than 3 months. Extracted RNA from PBMCs served as the source of the TCR library. According to the study, TCR beta libraries were built with iRepertoire HTBI primers and CDR3-region Arm-PCR. TCRdb re-called the multiplex PCR reads with MiXCR, one entry per CDR3 protein. Of about 450,000 distinct CDR3 sequences listed, roughly 15% are singletons. These data also featured in a second study, about T cells in Graves' hyperthyroidism and ophthalmopathy.

This specimen was peripheral blood mononuclear cells (PBMCs), taken at new diagnosis, from a patient treated with antithyroid drugs. These TCRs come from a woman aged 45 to 65 with Graves disease.

This clonotype has at least ten counts. V is TRBV27 and J is TRBJ2-7; 8 bases are shared with TRBD2. The V segment lost 8 bases and the J segment 3 bases; nucleotides outside the gene matches: 9. The CDR3 has 14 residues. Per the germline V gene, CDR1 is MNHEY and CDR2 is SMNVEV (reference sequence). CDR3 loop: CASGPRLALYEQYF. The CDR3 nucleotides are TGTGCCAGCGGACCGAGACTAGCGCTCTACGAGCAGTACTTC.

This clonotype turned up a few times. The genes are TRBV30 and TRBJ1-5, with D possibly matching TRBD1 (5 bases). CDR3 length: 13 residues. The germline gives CDR1 GTSNPN, CDR2 SVGIG (reference sequence). V lost 2 bases and J 2 bases, leaving 7 bases between the germline ends. The CDR3 loop reads CAWSWDGNQPQHF. The CDR3 DNA follows: TGTGCCTGGAGTTGGGACGGCAATCAGCCCCAGCATTTT.

This clonotype was seen a few times. V and J are TRBV6-2 or TRBV6-3 and TRBJ1-5; D unclear. The V and J ends lost 6 bases and 1 base respectively, with 13 bases between them. CDR1 MNHEY and CDR2 SVGEGT come from the germline V gene. This CDR3 is 15 amino acids long. The CDR3 reads CASRRGAVSNQPQHF. The CDR3 DNA reads as TGTGCCAGCAGAAGAGGTGCGGTCAGCAATCAGCCCCAGCATTTT.

This clonotype was counted many times. The genes are TRBV20-1 and TRBJ1-4; D is unresolved. This CDR3 comprises 15 residues. Germline V gene lookup returns CDR1 DFQATT and CDR2 SNEGSKA (reference sequence). Deletions cut 3 bases from V and 0 bases from J, with 11 bases between. The CDR3 sequence is CSARIRRTTNEKLFF. The CDR3 DNA follows: TGCAGTGCTAGGATCAGGCGCACAACTAATGAAAAACTGTTTTTT.

The table lists this clonotype with many counts. The rearrangement uses TRBV14 and TRBJ2-7; no firm D call. The CDR3 runs 14 residues. Germline CDR1 SGHDN, CDR2 FVKESK. The germline V and J ends were trimmed by 1 base and 3 bases, with 10 bases remaining between them. The CDR3 DNA reads TGTGCCAGCAGCCAAGTACCCCAAATCTACGAGCAGTACTTC. Protein: CASSQVPQIYEQYF.

This chain uses TRBV5-1 with TRBJ2-7, with D perhaps given as TRBD1 or TRBD2 (5 bases each). The CDR3 covers 14 residues. Looked up from germline, CDR1 is SGHRS and CDR2 is YFSETQ. Between the trimmed V and J ends, which lost 4 bases and 6 bases, there was a span of 17 bases. CDR3 protein: CASSLGRSLGEQYF. DNA of the CDR3: TGCGCCAGCAGCCTGGGACGATCCTTGGGCGAGCAGTACTTC.

This clonotype was picked up many times. The gene calls are TRBV5-1 and TRBJ1-2; no clear D. The CDR3 covers 14 residues. Between the trimmed V and J ends, which lost 1 base and 3 bases, there was a span of 10 bases. The germline CDR1 and CDR2 sequences are SGHRS and YFSETQ. The CDR3 loop is CASSLQDPDYGYTF. The CDR3 coding sequence is TGCGCCAGCAGCTTGCAAGACCCTGACTATGGCTACACCTTC.

The sample holds a few counts of this clonotype. V and J are TRBV2 and TRBJ2-3; either TRBD1 or TRBD2 may supply D (5 bases each). This CDR3 is built from 13 residues. Germline-derived CDR1 and CDR2 are SNHLY and FYNNEI. V was cut by 9 bases and J by 2 bases, with 12 bases left in between. DNA for the CDR3: TGTGCCAGTCAGGGACCGGACACAGATACGCAGTATTTT. It codes for CASQGPDTDTQYF. The full variable domain, in which reference TRBV2 and TRBJ2-3 provide the parts outside the CDR3, is EPEVTQTPSHQVTQMGQEVILRCVPISNHLYFYWYRQILGQKVEFLVSFYNNEISEKSEIFDDQFSVERPDGSNFTLKIRSTKLEDSAMYFCASQGPDTDTQYFGPGTRLTVL.

This clonotype has a count of ten or more. The genes are TRBV12-3 or TRBV12-4 and TRBJ2-5; D gene uncertain. V was shortened by 3 bases and J by 5 bases, with 13 bases between the two germline ends. This CDR3 is 14 amino acids long. The CDR3 region has the DNA TGTGCCAGCAGTTTTTCCAGTCTAGGGGAGACCCAGTACTTC. It is translated as CASSFSSLGETQYF.

Ten or more counts support this clonotype. CDR3 protein: CASSPSGGEIRQPQHF. DNA of the CDR3: TGTGCCAGCAGCCCCAGTGGGGGTGAGATCCGTCAGCCCCAGCATTTT. This chain uses TRBV27 with TRBJ1-5, with a possible D match to TRBD1 (5 bases). There are 16 residues in the CDR3. The germline V and J ends were trimmed by 6 bases and 6 bases, with 21 bases remaining between them. CDR1 and CDR2 (germline): MNHEY, SMNVEV (reference sequence).

Concerning this clonotype: A read error may explain this, as a much larger clone is one base away. The chain has TRBV12-3 or TRBV12-4 and TRBJ2-1, with 14 bases matching TRBD2. CDR3 length: 22 amino acids. Here the CDR3 reads CANSFRRLGLAGGTRSYNEQFF. In nucleotides, the CDR3 is TGTGCCAACAGTTTCAGGAGACTCGGACTAGCGGGAGGAACCCGCTCCTACAATGAGCAGTTCTTC.

The sample holds many counts of this clonotype. This rearrangement joins TRBV7-3 to TRBJ2-3; D ambiguous. From germline, CDR1 is SGHTA and CDR2 FQGTGA. This CDR3 is 13 amino acids long. V lost 2 bases to trimming and J lost 4 bases, with 7 bases between them. In nucleotides, the CDR3 is TGTGCCAGCAGCTTAGACTGGTCAGATACGCAGTATTTT. This sequence encodes CASSLDWSDTQYF.

In this sample, this clonotype turned up many times. The chain employs TRBV10-3 and TRBJ2-7; perhaps TRBD1 as D (6 bases). The CDR3 is 12 amino acids. Germline assignment: CDR1 ENHRY and CDR2 SYGVKD. V lost 3 bases and J 10 bases, leaving 13 bases between the germline ends. The chain's CDR3 is CAISDTPGHQYF. The CDR3 nucleotides are TGTGCCATCAGTGATACTCCGGGACACCAGTACTTC.

This clonotype was seen more than once but under ten times. This chain links TRBV7-2 with TRBJ2-3; D possibly corresponds to TRBD2 (6 bases). Germline V lookup: CDR1 SGHTA, CDR2 FQGNSA. This CDR3 spans 16 amino acids. V was clipped by 1 base and J by 0 bases, with 11 bases between them. CDR3 amino acids: CASSLGTTPSTDTQYF. In DNA form, the CDR3 reads TGTGCCAGCAGCTTAGGGACTACCCCTAGCACAGATACGCAGTATTTT.

This clonotype was seen repeatedly, ten times or more. V and J are TRBV7-3 and TRBJ2-3, with 16 bases that match TRBD2. The trim removed 5 bases at V and 3 bases at J, leaving 14 bases unmatched. This CDR3 has 20 residues. The germline gives CDR1 SGHTA, CDR2 FQGTGA. CDR3 protein: CASSPRPGTSGRAGTDTQYF. In nucleotides, the CDR3 is TGTGCCAGCAGCCCCCGTCCTGGGACTAGCGGGAGGGCGGGTACAGATACGCAGTATTTT.

This clonotype came up many times. The chain uses TRBV18 and TRBJ2-1; D possibly corresponds to TRBD1 (5 bases). Trimming left V 6 bases short and J 8 bases short, with 14 bases between. CDR1 KGHSH and CDR2 LQKENI come from the germline V gene. This CDR3 spans 13 amino acids. Here the CDR3 DNA reads TGTGCCAGCTCCCCCCAGGGTCAGGATGAGCAGTTCTTC. Amino acid sequence: CASSPQGQDEQFF.

This chain links TRBV4-1 with TRBJ1-2, with 9 positions matching TRBD1. The CDR3 consists of 19 residues. Germline CDR1 MGHRA, CDR2 YSYEKL. V shed 0 bases, J shed 0 bases, and the junction held 11 bases outside the gene matches. CDR3 DNA sequence: TGCGCCAGCAGCCAAGATTTCTTAGACGGACAGGGGTCTAACTATGGCTACACCTTC. Amino acid sequence: CASSQDFLDGQGSNYGYTF.

The chain has TRBV7-2 and TRBJ2-1; TRBD2 matches at 8 bases. This CDR3 contains 14 residues. Looked up from germline, CDR1 is SGHTA and CDR2 is FQGNSA. The V gene end was trimmed by 5 bases and the J gene end by 4 bases; junction bases not matched to a gene: 4. The CDR3 DNA follows: TGTGCCAGCAGCCGAGGGACTAGATACAATGAGCAGTTCTTC. This codes for CASSRGTRYNEQFF. Full variable domain (remainder filled in from reference TRBV7-2 and TRBJ2-1): GAGVSQSPSNKVTEKGKDVELRCDPISGHTALYWYRQSLGQGLEFLIYFQGNSAPDKSGLPSDRFSAERTGGSVSTLTIQRTQQEDSAVYLCASSRGTRYNEQFFGPGTRLTVL.

This clonotype was recorded many times. The V and J genes are TRBV6-5 and TRBJ1-2; D not resolved. The CDR3 runs 17 residues. Trimming stripped 2 bases from V and 4 bases from J, with 20 bases between. From germline, CDR1 is MNHEY and CDR2 SVGAGI. The CDR3 nucleotides are TGTGCCAGCAGTTACGCGGGCTCTGGACTTTCTATCTATGGCTACACCTTC. Translation: CASSYAGSGLSIYGYTF.

The chain links TRBV27 to TRBJ2-7; TRBD2 might be the D (6 bases). CDR1 MNHEY and CDR2 SMNVEV come from the germline V gene (reference sequence). With 10 bases removed from V and 4 bases from J, the gap between germline ends came to 17 bases. This CDR3 region has 13 residues. The CDR3 DNA follows: TGTGCCACCCTAATGGGGGGTAGGTACGAGCAGTACTTC. Its protein is CATLMGGRYEQYF.

There are many counts of this clonotype. The rearrangement joins TRBV29-1 to TRBJ1-2, with unresolved D. V lost 3 bases and J lost 4, with 12 bases in between. The germline V gene has CDR1 SQVTM and CDR2 ANQGSEA. CDR3 length: 13 amino acids. The CDR3 nucleotides read TGCAGCGTTGAGACTAACCAAGTCTATGGCTACACCTTC. This gives the protein CSVETNQVYGYTF.

This clonotype has at least ten counts. The chain has TRBV12-3 or TRBV12-4 and TRBJ2-3, with 10 bases that match TRBD2. This CDR3 comprises 15 residues. V lost 6 bases, J lost 2 bases, and 5 bases stayed unmatched. The DNA for the CDR3 is TGTGCCAGCAGCCAACTAGCGGGATCCACAGATACGCAGTATTTT. Amino acid sequence: CASSQLAGSTDTQYF.